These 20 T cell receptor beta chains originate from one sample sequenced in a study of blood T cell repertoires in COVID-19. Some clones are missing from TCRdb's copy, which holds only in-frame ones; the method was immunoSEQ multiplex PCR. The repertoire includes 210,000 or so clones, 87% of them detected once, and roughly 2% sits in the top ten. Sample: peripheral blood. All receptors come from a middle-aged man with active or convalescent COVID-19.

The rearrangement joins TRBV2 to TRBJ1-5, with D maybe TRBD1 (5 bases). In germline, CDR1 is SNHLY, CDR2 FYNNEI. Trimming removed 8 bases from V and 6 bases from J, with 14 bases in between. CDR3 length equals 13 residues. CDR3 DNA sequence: TGTGCCAGCCGCGGGAGGGGCAGTCAGCCCCAGCATTTT. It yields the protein CASRGRGSQPQHF.

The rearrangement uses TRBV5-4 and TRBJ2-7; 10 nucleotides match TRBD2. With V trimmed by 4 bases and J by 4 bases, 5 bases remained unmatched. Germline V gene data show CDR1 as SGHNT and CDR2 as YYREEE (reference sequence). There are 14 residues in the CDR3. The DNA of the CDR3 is TGTGCCAGCAGCCTGGGACTAGCGCAGTACGAGCAGTACTTC. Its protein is CASSLGLAQYEQYF.

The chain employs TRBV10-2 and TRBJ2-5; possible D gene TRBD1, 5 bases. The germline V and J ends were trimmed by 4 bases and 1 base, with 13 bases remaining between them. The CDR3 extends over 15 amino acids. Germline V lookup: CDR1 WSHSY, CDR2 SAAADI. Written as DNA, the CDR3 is TGCGCCAGCAGTGCGCAGGGAATCCTCCAAGAGACCCAGTACTTC. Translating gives CASSAQGILQETQYF.

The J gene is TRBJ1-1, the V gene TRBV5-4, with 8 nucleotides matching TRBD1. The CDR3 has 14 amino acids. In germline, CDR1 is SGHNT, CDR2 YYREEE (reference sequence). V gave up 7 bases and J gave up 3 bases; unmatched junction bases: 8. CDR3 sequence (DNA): TGTGCCAGCGGCGGACAGGGTTCGCACACTGAAGCTTTCTTT. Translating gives CASGGQGSHTEAFF.

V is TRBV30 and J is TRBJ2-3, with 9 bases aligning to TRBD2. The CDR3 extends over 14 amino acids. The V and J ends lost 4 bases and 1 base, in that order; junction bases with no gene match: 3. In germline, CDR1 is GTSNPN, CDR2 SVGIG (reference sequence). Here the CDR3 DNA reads TGTGCCTGGACAAGGACTAGCGGCACAGATACGCAGTATTTT. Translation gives CAWTRTSGTDTQYF.

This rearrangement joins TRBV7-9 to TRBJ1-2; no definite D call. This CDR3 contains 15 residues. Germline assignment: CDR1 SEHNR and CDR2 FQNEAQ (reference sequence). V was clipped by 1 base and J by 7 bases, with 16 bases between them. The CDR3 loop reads CASSLVSYVGGGYTF. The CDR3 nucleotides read TGTGCCAGCAGCTTAGTTAGTTATGTAGGCGGTGGCTACACCTTC.

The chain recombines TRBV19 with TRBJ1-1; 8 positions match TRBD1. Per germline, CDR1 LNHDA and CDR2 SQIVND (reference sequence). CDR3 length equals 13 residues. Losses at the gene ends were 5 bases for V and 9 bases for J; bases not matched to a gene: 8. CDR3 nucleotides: TGTGCCAGTAGTGGGGGGCCAGGGGGCAAAGCTTTCTTT. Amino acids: CASSGGPGGKAFF.

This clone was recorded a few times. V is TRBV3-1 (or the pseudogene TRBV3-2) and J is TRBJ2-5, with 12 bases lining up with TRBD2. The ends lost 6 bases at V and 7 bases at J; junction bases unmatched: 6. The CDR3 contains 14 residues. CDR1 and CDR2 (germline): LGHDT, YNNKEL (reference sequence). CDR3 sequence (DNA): TGTGCCAGCAGTCGTACGACTAGCGGGGGGACCCAGTACTTC. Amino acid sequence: CASSRTTSGGTQYF.

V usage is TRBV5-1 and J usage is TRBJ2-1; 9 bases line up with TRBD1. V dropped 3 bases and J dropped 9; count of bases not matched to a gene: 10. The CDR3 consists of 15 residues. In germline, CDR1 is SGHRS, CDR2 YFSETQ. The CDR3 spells CASSSRTGDDSEQFF. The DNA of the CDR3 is TGCGCCAGCAGCTCCAGGACAGGGGATGATAGTGAGCAGTTCTTC.

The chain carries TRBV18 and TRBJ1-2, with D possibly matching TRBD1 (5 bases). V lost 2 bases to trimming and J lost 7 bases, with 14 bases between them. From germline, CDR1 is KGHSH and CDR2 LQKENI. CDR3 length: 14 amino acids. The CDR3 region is CASSPSRVLTGYTF. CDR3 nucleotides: TGTGCCAGCTCACCAAGCAGGGTCCTAACTGGCTACACCTTC.

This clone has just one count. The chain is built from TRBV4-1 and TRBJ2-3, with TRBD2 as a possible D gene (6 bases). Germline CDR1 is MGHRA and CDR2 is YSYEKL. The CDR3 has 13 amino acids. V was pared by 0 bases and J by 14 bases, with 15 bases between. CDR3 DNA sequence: TGCGCCAGCAGCCAAGATCAAAGGAGGGGCCTGTATTTT. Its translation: CASSQDQRRGLYF.

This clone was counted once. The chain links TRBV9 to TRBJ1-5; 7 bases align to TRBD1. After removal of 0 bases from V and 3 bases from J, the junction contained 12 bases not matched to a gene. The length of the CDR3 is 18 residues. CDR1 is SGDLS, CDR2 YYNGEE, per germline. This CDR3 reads CASSVATRQGSNNQPQHF. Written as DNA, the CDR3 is TGTGCCAGCAGCGTAGCTACTAGACAGGGAAGTAACAATCAGCCCCAGCATTTT.

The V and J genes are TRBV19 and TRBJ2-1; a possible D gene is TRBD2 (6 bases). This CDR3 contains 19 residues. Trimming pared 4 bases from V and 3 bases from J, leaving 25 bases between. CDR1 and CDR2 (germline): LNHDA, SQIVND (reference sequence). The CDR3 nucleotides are TGTGCCAGTAGTAGCCATGGTCCTAGCGAGGCAGAGATCTACAATGAGCAGTTCTTC. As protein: CASSSHGPSEAEIYNEQFF.

CDR3 residues: CASSYRGRDEKLFF. CDR3 bases: TGCGCCAGCAGCTACAGGGGGCGGGATGAAAAACTGTTTTTT. This chain links TRBV5-1 with TRBJ1-4; 9 nucleotides match TRBD1. The CDR3 sequence is 14 residues long. Germline CDR1 and CDR2: SGHRS and YFSETQ. With 3 bases clipped from V and 6 bases from J, the junction kept 3 bases outside the gene matches.

CDR3 sequence (DNA): TGTGCCTGGAGTAGGGCGGGCTATGGCTACACCTTC. This translates into CAWSRAGYGYTF. The genes are TRBV30 and TRBJ1-2; D is ambiguous. The CDR3 is 12 residues long. In germline, CDR1 is GTSNPN, CDR2 SVGIG (reference sequence). V shed 2 bases and J shed 4 bases, with 8 bases lying between them.

The CDR3 here is CASSLVGDRGAPLHF. The CDR3 coding sequence is TGTGCCAGCAGTTTAGTGGGGGACAGGGGGGCACCCCTCCACTTT. V gene TRBV27 combines with J gene TRBJ1-6, with 11 bases lining up with TRBD1. The CDR3 covers 15 residues. The V segment lost 2 bases and the J segment 11 bases; nucleotides outside the gene matches: 5. From germline, CDR1 is MNHEY and CDR2 SMNVEV (reference sequence).

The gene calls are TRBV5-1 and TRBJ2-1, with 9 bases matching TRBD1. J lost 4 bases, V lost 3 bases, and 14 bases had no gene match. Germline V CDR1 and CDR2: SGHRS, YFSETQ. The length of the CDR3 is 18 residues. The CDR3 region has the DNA TGCGCCAGCAGCTCCTCCGTGACAGGGGGGGTAAGGTACAATGAGCAGTTCTTC. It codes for CASSSSVTGGVRYNEQFF.

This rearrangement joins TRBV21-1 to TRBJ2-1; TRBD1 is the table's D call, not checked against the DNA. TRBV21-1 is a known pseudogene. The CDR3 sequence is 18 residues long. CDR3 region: CASSKDHPPPRGPTVQFF. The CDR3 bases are TGTGCCAGCAGCAAAGATCACCCCCCACCTAGGGGCCCCACTGTGCAGTTCTTC.

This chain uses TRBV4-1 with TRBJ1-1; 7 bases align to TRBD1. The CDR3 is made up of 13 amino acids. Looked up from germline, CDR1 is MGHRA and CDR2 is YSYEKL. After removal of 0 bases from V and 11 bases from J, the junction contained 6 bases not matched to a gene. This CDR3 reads CASSQEGQRRAFF. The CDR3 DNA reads TGCGCCAGCAGCCAAGAGGGACAGCGCAGGGCTTTCTTT.

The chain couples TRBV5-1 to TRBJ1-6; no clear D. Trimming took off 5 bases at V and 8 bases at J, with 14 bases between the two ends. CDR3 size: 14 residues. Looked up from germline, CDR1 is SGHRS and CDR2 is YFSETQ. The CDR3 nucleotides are TGCGCCAGCAGGGGTAACGGAGACCATTCACCCCTCCACTTT. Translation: CASRGNGDHSPLHF.